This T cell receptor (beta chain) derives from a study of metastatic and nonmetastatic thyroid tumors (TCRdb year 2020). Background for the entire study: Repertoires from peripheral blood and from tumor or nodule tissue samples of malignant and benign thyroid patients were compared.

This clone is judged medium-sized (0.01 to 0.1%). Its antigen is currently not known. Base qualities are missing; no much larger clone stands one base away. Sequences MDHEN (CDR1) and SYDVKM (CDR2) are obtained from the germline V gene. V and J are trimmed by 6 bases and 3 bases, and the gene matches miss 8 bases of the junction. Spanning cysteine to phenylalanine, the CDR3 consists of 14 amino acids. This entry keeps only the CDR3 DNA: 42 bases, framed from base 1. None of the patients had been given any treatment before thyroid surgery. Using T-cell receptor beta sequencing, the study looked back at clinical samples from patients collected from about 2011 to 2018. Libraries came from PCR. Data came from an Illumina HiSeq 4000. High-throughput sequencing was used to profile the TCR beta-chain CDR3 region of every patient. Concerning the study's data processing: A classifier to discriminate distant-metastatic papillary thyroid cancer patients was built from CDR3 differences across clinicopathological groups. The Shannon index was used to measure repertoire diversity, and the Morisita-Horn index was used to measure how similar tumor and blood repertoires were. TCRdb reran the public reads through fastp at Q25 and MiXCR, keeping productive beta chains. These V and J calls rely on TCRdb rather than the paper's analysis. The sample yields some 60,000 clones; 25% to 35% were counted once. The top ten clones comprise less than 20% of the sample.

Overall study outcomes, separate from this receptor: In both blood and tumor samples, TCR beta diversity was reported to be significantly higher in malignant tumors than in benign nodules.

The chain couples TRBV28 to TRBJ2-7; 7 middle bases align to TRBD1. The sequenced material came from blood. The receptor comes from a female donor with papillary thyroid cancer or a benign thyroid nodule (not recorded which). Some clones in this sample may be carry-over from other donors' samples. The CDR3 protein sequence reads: CASSLPGQIYEQYF. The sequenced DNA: TGTGCCAGCAGCCTTCCGGGACAGATCTACGAGCAGTACTTC.